The 20 T cell receptor beta chains listed next were all sequenced from one sample in a study of human T cells and chemical hapten exposure (dated by TCRdb to the early 2020s). The meaning of the sample's time point label: pre-sensitization, week 0. Explained via the paper, the treatment or condition label denotes: therapeutic diphenylcyclopropenone sensitization with weekly scalp DPC. The library came from RACE. TCRdb lists the instrument as NextSeq 500. Using fastp at Q25 and MiXCR, TCRdb reprocessed the public reads and kept productive beta chains. Entries that share a CDR3 protein sequence are merged under the most common genes and DNA. The sample table records about 51,000 distinct CDR3 sequences; 8.5% to 10% of these occur just once. The ten biggest clones cover 13% to 15% of the sample. This specimen consisted of whole blood, obtained in connection with sensitization to the hapten diphenylcyclopropenone (DPC). The receptors here all came from a middle-aged woman with alopecia areata. Some clones in this sample may be carry-over from other donors' samples.

This clonotype was counted ten times or more. The chain couples TRBV20-1 to TRBJ1-5; 10 positions agree with TRBD1. This CDR3 has 14 residues. CDR1 and CDR2 from the germline V gene are DFQATT and SNEGSKA (reference sequence). Trimming cost V 6 bases and J 9 bases; bases outside gene matches: 11. As DNA, the CDR3 is TGCAGTGCCATACCCGCGGGACAGGGGACGCCCCAGCATTTT. Translating gives CSAIPAGQGTPQHF.

There are a few counts of this clonotype. The chain recombines TRBV6-5 with TRBJ2-7, with D possibly being TRBD1 (5 bases). V gave up 6 bases and J gave up 2 bases, with 17 bases separating them. Germline V gives CDR1 MNHEY, CDR2 SVGAGI. CDR3 length: 15 amino acids. CDR3 nucleotide sequence: TGTGCCAGCAGCCTCAGGGAAGGAATGGCCTACGAGCAGTACTTC. The encoded protein is CASSLREGMAYEQYF.

This clonotype is termed medium-sized. The genes are TRBV29-1 and TRBJ2-5; D possibly corresponds to TRBD1 (5 bases). The ends were cut back, 7 bases at V and 5 bases at J, with 11 bases in the middle. Looked up from germline, CDR1 is SQVTM and CDR2 is ANQGSEA. The CDR3 is 11 residues long. The DNA for the CDR3 is TGCAGCGCCAAAAGGGGCGAGACCCAGTACTTC. It is translated as CSAKRGETQYF.

This clonotype was counted many times. The V gene is TRBV29-1, the J gene TRBJ1-6, with D hard to call. Trimming cost V 3 bases and J 6 bases, with 12 bases left between them. This CDR3 is built from 14 residues. Germline CDR1 reads SQVTM; CDR2 reads ANQGSEA. The DNA for the CDR3 is TGCAGCGTTGATTGCTCAGGCTTTAATTCACCCCTCCACTTT. Protein sequence: CSVDCSGFNSPLHF.

Comment on this clonotype: This clone may be a read error of a much larger clone one base away. The chain uses TRBV5-1 and TRBJ2-5; D tentatively reads TRBD1 or TRBD2 (5 bases each). In germline, CDR1 is SGHRS, CDR2 YFSETQ. The CDR3 runs to 15 residues. CDR3 sequence reads: CVSSDSPGIQETQYF. The CDR3 region has the DNA TGCGTCAGCAGCGACAGCCCCGGGATACAAGAGACCCAGTACTTC.

The chain links TRBV7-8 to TRBJ2-1; D possibly corresponds to TRBD2 (6 bases). This CDR3 comprises 12 residues. V was pared by 5 bases and J by 10 bases, with 12 bases between. Germline CDR1 reads SGHVS; CDR2 reads FQNEAQ. CDR3 protein: CASSPLLAEQFF. Here the CDR3 DNA reads TGTGCCAGCAGCCCATTGCTAGCGGAGCAGTTCTTC.

Ten or more counts support this clonotype. J is TRBJ2-3 and V is TRBV28; 9 nucleotides line up with TRBD2. This CDR3 spans 18 amino acids. CDR1 and CDR2 from the germline V gene are MDHEN and SYDVKM. With 7 bases clipped from V and 2 bases from J, the junction kept 16 bases outside the gene matches. CDR3 sequence reads: CASTLGGSGGAPTDTQYF. The CDR3 nucleotides read TGTGCCAGCACCCTGGGGGGTAGCGGGGGAGCTCCCACAGATACGCAGTATTTT. Together with reference TRBV28 and TRBJ2-3, the CDR3 gives the full variable domain: DVKVTQSSRYLVKRTGEKVFLECVQDMDHENMFWYRQDPGLGLRLIYFSYDVKMKEKGDIPEGYSVSREKKERFSLILESASTNQTSMYLCASTLGGSGGAPTDTQYFGPGTRLTVL.

Many counts were recorded for this clonotype. The genes are TRBV20-1 and TRBJ1-6; the match to TRBD1 covers 9 bases. The V gene's germline CDR1 is DFQATT and CDR2 SNEGSKA (reference sequence). The CDR3 loop spans 16 amino acids. The J segment lost 5 bases and the V segment lost 1 base, leaving 6 bases of the junction unmatched. The DNA for the CDR3 is TGCAGTGCTAGAGGGGGGACAGGGAGCAATAATTCACCCCTCCACTTT. It yields the protein CSARGGTGSNNSPLHF.

The chain combines TRBV4-1 with TRBJ2-3; D might be TRBD1 (6 bases). V was cut by 3 bases and J by 0 bases, with 13 bases left in between. CDR1 and CDR2 (germline): MGHRA, YSYEKL. This CDR3 region has 16 residues. CDR3 nucleotide sequence: TGCGCCAGCAGCCAGTTGGGGGCGCAGAGCACAGATACGCAGTATTTT. Protein: CASSQLGAQSTDTQYF.

In this sample, this clonotype turned up many times. This chain connects TRBV6-2 or TRBV6-3 to TRBJ2-5; no clear D gene. The germline V gene has CDR1 MNHEY and CDR2 SVGEGT. The CDR3 length is 16 residues. V lost 5 bases and J lost 2, with 18 bases in between. As DNA, the CDR3 is TGTGCCAGCAGTCCTTCGACCGGGTACTTTCAAGAGACCCAGTACTTC. This gives the protein CASSPSTGYFQETQYF.

The chain carries TRBV10-3 and TRBJ2-3, with 8 bases that match TRBD2. The germline gives CDR1 ENHRY, CDR2 SYGVKD. The junction had 8 bases not matched to a gene; V was cut back by 6 bases and J by 0 bases. This CDR3 contains 16 residues. The CDR3 sequence: CAISPGGGPSTDTQYF. For the CDR3, the DNA is TGTGCCATCAGCCCCGGGGGGGGACCTAGCACAGATACGCAGTATTTT.

This clonotype showed up many times. J is TRBJ2-5 and V is TRBV4-3; D is perhaps TRBD1 or TRBD2 (6 bases each). This CDR3 spans 18 amino acids. Germline V gene data show CDR1 as LGHNA and CDR2 as YSLEER. Trimming left V 3 bases short and J 4 bases short, with 24 bases between. As DNA, the CDR3 is TGCGCCAGCAGCCAGTCAACTTGGGGGGCAGGGAGTCTAGAGACCCAGTACTTC. Translated, it gives CASSQSTWGAGSLETQYF.

In this sample, this clonotype turned up a few times. The V call is TRBV20-1, the J call TRBJ1-5, with TRBD1 matching over 7 bases. Germline V gene sequence: CDR1 DFQATT, CDR2 SNEGSKA (reference sequence). The V segment lost 1 base and the J segment 4 bases; nucleotides outside the gene matches: 4. The CDR3 has 14 amino acids. The CDR3 DNA is TGCAGTGCTAGAGTTCCGACAGGGAATCAGCCCCAGCATTTT. Amino acid sequence: CSARVPTGNQPQHF.

This clonotype was picked up many times. The V and J genes are TRBV6-1 and TRBJ2-1, with 7 bases that match TRBD2. Germline V gene sequence: CDR1 MNHNS, CDR2 SASEGT. The trim removed 7 bases at V and 4 bases at J, leaving 10 bases unmatched. The CDR3 length is 15 residues. The CDR3 bases are TGTGCCAGCACCCTCAGCGGGGCGACTTACAATGAGCAGTTCTTC. Protein sequence: CASTLSGATYNEQFF.

This clonotype has at least ten counts. V usage is TRBV15 and J usage is TRBJ2-1, with 7 bases fitting TRBD2. The CDR3 sequence is 15 residues long. Trimming removed 0 bases from V and 4 bases from J; junction bases left unmatched: 3. Germline CDR1 is LNHNV and CDR2 is YYDKDF (reference sequence). The CDR3 bases are TGTGCCACCAGCAGAGAGCGGGGGAGATACAATGAGCAGTTCTTC. Translating gives CATSRERGRYNEQFF.

This clonotype was seen once. A much larger clone sits a single nucleotide away, making a read error possible. The chain uses TRBV19 and TRBJ1-2, with D uncertain. The CDR3 is 16 amino acids. Germline lookup yields CDR1 LNHDA and CDR2 SQIVND (reference sequence). This CDR3 is CSSSMERHLTNYGYTF. The CDR3 bases are TGTTCCAGTAGTATGGAGAGGCACCTAACTAACTATGGCTACACCTTC.

This clonotype was picked up a small number of times. The chain recombines TRBV6-5 with TRBJ2-7, with D perhaps matching TRBD2 (6 bases). CDR1 and CDR2 (germline): MNHEY, SVGAGI. There are 14 residues in the CDR3. Trimming took off 1 base at V and 6 bases at J, with 13 bases between the two ends. The chain's CDR3 is CASSYLDRGIEQYF. CDR3 sequence (DNA): TGTGCCAGCAGTTACTTAGATCGGGGGATCGAGCAGTACTTC.

This clonotype was seen ten or more times. V gene TRBV9 combines with J gene TRBJ1-6; D perhaps matches TRBD1 (5 bases). Germline CDR1 is SGDLS and CDR2 is YYNGEE. The CDR3 covers 12 residues. V was cut by 3 bases and J by 10 bases, with 8 bases left in between. Here the CDR3 DNA reads TGTGCCAGCAGCGACAGGCGGTCACCCCTCCACTTT. Translated, it gives CASSDRRSPLHF.

This clonotype was observed at least ten times. The chain carries TRBV30 and TRBJ1-1, with a weak D call TRBD1 (6 bases). The V end lost 3 bases, the J end lost 5 bases, and 13 bases lay between the germline ends. CDR3 length: 13 amino acids. CDR1 and CDR2 (germline): GTSNPN, SVGIG (reference sequence). CDR3 sequence (DNA): TGTGCCTGGAGGGAACAGGGCCGTACTGAAGCTTTCTTT. Translated, it gives CAWREQGRTEAFF.

This clonotype appeared many times. The chain employs TRBV12-3 or TRBV12-4 and TRBJ2-5; 13 bases are shared with TRBD2. This CDR3 comprises 14 residues. J gave up 3 bases and V 8 bases, and 3 bases lay outside the gene matches. CDR3 amino acids: CASSGLAGEETQYF. The CDR3 region has the DNA TGTGCCAGCTCAGGACTAGCGGGGGAAGAGACCCAGTACTTC.